This T cell receptor (beta chain) comes out of a study of T cell repertoires in cytomegalovirus infection. The overall study: Matching HLA type, along with CMV infection, was indicated by public TCR beta signatures. Regarding the study as a whole: Clonotype analysis showed dominance of the ex vivo response by HLA-C-restricted CMV-specific TCR beta clonotypes.

MiXCR was run by TCRdb on the reads, yielding one entry per CDR3 protein. This table has approximately 260,000 distinct CDR3 sequences, about a sixth appearing once. Remarks on this clonotype: What it binds is unknown.

Sample: CD8+ T cells from PBMCs. The clonotype was recovered from a human donor in good health (CMV status not recorded). Some clones in this sample may be carry-over from other donors' samples.

The CDR3 DNA follows: TGTGCCAGCCCTTTACTGGGTGCGAAGAACACTGAAGCTTTCTTT. It yields the protein CASPLLGAKNTEAFF. This chain joins TRBV2 and TRBJ1-1; D gene uncertain. Trimming left V 8 bases short and J 1 base short, with 17 bases between. The CDR3 consists of 15 residues. In germline, CDR1 is SNHLY, CDR2 FYNNEI.